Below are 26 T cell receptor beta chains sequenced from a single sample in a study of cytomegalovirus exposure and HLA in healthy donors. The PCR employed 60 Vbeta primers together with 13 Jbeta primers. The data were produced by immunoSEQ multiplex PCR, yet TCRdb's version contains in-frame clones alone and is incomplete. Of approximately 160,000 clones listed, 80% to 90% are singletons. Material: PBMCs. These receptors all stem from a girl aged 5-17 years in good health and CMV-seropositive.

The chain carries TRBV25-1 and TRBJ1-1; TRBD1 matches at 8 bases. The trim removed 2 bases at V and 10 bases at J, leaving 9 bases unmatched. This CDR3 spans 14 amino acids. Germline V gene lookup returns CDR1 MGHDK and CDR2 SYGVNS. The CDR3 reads CASSEGGQGVGAFF. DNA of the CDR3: TGTGCCAGCAGTGAAGGCGGACAGGGAGTTGGAGCTTTCTTT.

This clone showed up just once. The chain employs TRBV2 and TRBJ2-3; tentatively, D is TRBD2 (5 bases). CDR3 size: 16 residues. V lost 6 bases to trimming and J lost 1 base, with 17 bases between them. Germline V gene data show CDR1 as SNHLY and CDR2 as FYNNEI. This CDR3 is CASSTDLAPGTDTQYF. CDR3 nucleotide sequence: TGTGCCAGCAGCACGGACTTGGCCCCTGGCACAGATACGCAGTATTTT.

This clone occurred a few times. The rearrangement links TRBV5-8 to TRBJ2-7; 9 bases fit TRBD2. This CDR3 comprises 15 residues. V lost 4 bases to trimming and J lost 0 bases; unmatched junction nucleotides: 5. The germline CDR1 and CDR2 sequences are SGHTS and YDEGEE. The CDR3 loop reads CASSRGGVGSYEQYF. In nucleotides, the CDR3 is TGTGCCAGCAGCCGCGGGGGGGTCGGCTCCTACGAGCAGTACTTC.

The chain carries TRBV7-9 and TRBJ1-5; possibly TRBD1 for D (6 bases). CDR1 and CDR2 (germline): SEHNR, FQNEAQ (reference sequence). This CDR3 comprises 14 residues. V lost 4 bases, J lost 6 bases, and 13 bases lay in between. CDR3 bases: TGTGCCAGCAGCTCGCGGGGGGGGCGTCAGCCCCAGCATTTT. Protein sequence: CASSSRGGRQPQHF.

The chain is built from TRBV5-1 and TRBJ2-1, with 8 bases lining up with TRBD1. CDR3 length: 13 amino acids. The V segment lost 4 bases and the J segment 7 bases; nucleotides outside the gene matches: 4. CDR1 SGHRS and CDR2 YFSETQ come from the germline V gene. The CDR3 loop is CASSTRDRNEQFF. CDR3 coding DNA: TGCGCCAGCAGCACACGGGACAGGAATGAGCAGTTCTTC.

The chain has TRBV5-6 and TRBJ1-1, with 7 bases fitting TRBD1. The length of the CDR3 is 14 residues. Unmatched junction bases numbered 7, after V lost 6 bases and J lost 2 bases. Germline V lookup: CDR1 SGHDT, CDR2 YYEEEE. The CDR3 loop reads CASIAPGGNTEAFF. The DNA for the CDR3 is TGTGCCAGCATCGCCCCAGGGGGTAACACTGAAGCTTTCTTT.

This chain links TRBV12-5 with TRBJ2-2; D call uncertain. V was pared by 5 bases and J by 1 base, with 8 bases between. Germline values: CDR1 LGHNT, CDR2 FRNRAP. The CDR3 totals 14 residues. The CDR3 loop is CASGRSGNTGELFF. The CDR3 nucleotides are TGTGCTAGTGGTCGGTCCGGGAACACCGGGGAGCTGTTTTTT.

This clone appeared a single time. Written as DNA, the CDR3 is TGTGCCAGCAGTGAGGGGGCAGGGGGCTTGGGGGGGGAAGAAAAACTGTTTTTT. Its protein product is CASSEGAGGLGGEEKLFF. This chain links TRBV6-4 with TRBJ1-4, with 8 bases lining up with TRBD1. CDR1 is MRHNA and CDR2 is SNTAGT in the germline V gene. J gave up 8 bases and V 3 bases, and 17 bases lay outside the gene matches. CDR3 length equals 18 residues.

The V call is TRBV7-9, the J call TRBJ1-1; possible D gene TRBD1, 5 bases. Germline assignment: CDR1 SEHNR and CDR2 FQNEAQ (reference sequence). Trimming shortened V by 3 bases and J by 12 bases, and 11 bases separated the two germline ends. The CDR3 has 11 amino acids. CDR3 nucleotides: TGTGCCAGCAGCTTGGGGCAGGAAACTTTCTTT. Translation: CASSLGQETFF.

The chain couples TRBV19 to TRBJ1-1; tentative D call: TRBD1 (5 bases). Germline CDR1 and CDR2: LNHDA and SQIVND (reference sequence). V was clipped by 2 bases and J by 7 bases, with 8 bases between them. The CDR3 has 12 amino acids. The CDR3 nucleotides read TGTGCCAGTAGTATACCGGGACTTGAAGCTTTCTTT. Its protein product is CASSIPGLEAFF.

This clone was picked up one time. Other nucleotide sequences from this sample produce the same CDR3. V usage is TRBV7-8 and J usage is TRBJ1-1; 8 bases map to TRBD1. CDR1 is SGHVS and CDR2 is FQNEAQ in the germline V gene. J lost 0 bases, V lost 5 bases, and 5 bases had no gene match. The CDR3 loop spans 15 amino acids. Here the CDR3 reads CASSSRTGMNTEAFF. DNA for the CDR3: TGTGCCAGCAGCAGTAGGACAGGGATGAACACTGAAGCTTTCTTT.

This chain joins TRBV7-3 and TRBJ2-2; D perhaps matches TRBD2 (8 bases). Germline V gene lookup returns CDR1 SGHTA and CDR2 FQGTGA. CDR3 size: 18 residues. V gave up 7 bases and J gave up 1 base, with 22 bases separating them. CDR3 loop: CASTSGRGRGMNTGELFF. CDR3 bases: TGTGCCAGCACCTCCGGGAGGGGGCGGGGCATGAACACCGGGGAGCTGTTTTTT.

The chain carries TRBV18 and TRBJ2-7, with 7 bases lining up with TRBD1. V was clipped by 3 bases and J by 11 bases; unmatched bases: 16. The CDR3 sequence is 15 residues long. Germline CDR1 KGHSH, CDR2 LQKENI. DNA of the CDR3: TGTGCCAGCTCACCCTTCACTGCCGGGACAGACCCGAAGTACTTC. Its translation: CASSPFTAGTDPKYF.

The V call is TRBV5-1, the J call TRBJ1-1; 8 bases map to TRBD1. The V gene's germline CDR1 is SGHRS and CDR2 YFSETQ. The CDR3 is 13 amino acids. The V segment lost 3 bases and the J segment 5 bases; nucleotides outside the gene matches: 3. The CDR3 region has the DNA TGCGCCAGCAGCTCGACAGGGGTTACTGAAGCTTTCTTT. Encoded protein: CASSSTGVTEAFF.

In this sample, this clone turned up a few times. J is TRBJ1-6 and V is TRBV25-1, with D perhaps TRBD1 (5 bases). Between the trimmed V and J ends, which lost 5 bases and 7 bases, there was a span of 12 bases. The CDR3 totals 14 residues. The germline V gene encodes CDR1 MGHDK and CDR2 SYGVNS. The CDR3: CASSSRALNSPLHF. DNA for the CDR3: TGTGCCAGCAGTTCCAGGGCCCTAAATTCACCCCTCCACTTT.

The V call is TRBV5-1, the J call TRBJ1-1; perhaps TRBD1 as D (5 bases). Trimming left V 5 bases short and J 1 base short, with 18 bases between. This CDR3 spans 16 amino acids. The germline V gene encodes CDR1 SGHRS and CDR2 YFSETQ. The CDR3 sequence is CASRYGLQEQNTEAFF. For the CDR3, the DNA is TGCGCCAGCAGGTACGGATTACAGGAGCAGAACACTGAAGCTTTCTTT.

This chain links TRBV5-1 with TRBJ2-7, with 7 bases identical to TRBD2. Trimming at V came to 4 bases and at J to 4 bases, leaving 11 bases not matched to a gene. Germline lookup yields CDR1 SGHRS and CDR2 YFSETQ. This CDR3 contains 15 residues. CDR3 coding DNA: TGCGCCAGCAGCGATGGGACTCCGGGGGGTTACGAGCAGTACTTC. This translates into CASSDGTPGGYEQYF.

The CDR3 here is CASSSPERLEAFF. CDR3 nucleotide sequence: TGTGCCAGCAGCTCACCCGAGAGGTTGGAAGCTTTCTTT. The rearrangement uses TRBV7-9 and TRBJ1-1, with no clear D. CDR1 SEHNR and CDR2 FQNEAQ come from the germline V gene (reference sequence). This CDR3 is 13 amino acids long. V was clipped by 4 bases and J by 8 bases, with 14 bases between them.

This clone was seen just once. CDR3 sequence (DNA): TGTGCCAGCAGCCTCGACAGGGGAGGAGGGGAGACCCAGTACTTC. It encodes CASSLDRGGGETQYF. The rearrangement uses TRBV5-4 and TRBJ2-5; 8 nucleotides agree with TRBD1. Germline CDR1 is SGHNT and CDR2 is YYREEE (reference sequence). V shed 4 bases and J 5 bases; nucleotides not matched to a gene: 10. There are 15 residues in the CDR3.

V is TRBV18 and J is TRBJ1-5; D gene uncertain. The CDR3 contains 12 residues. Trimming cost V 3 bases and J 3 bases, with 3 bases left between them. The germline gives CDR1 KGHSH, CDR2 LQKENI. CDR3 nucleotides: TGTGCCAGCTCACCCTTCAATCAGCCCCAGCATTTT. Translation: CASSPFNQPQHF.

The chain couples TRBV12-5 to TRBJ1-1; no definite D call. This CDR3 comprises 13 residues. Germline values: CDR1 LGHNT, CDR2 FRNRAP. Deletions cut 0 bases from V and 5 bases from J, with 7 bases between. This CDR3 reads CASGLVASTEAFF. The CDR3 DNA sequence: TGTGCTAGTGGTTTGGTAGCAAGTACTGAAGCTTTCTTT.

CDR3 nucleotides: TGTGCCAGCAGTTTATTAGCGGGGGGTCCCACAGATACGCAGTATTTT. This gives the protein CASSLLAGGPTDTQYF. The chain links TRBV6-5 to TRBJ2-3; 10 bases fit TRBD2. The germline V gene has CDR1 MNHEY and CDR2 SVGAGI. The CDR3 consists of 16 residues. V trimming: 4 bases; J trimming: 2 bases; junction bases outside the gene matches: 6.

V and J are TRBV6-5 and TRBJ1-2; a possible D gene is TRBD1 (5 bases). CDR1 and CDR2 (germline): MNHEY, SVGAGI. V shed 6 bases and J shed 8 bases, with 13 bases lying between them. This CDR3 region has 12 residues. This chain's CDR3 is CASRDGTGGYTF. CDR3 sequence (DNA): TGTGCCAGCAGAGACGGGACTGGCGGCTACACCTTC.

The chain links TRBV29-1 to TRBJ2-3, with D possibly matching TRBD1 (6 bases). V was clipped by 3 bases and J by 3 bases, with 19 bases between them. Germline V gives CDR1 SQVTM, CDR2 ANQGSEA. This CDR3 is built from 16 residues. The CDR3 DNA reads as TGCAGCGTTGAGGGAAACAGGGACGAGGTGACAGATACGCAGTATTTT. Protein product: CSVEGNRDEVTDTQYF.

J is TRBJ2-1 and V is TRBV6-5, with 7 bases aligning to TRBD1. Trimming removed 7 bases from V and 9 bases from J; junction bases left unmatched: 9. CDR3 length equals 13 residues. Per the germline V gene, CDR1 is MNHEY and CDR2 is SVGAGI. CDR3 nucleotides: TGTGCCAGCACCCGACAGGGTGGCACTGAGCAGTTCTTC. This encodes CASTRQGGTEQFF.

The CDR3, as DNA: TGTGCCAGCAGCGGAAAAACAGGGGGCATCACAGATACGCAGTATTTT. This codes for CASSGKTGGITDTQYF. This chain uses TRBV9 with TRBJ2-3, with 9 bases that match TRBD1. The J segment lost 2 bases and the V segment lost 3 bases, leaving 7 bases of the junction unmatched. Per germline, CDR1 SGDLS and CDR2 YYNGEE. The CDR3 runs to 16 residues.